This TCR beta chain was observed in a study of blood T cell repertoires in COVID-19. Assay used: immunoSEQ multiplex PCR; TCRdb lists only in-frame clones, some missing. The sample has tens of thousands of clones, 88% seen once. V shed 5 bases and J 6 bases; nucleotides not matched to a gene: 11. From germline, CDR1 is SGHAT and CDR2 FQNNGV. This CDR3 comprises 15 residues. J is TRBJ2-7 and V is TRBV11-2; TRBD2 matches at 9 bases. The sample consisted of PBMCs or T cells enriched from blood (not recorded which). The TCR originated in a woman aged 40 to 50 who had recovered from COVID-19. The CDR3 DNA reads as TGTGCCAGCAGCCCGATAGCGGGGGCCGCAGGCGAGCAGTACTTC. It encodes CASSPIAGAAGEQYF.